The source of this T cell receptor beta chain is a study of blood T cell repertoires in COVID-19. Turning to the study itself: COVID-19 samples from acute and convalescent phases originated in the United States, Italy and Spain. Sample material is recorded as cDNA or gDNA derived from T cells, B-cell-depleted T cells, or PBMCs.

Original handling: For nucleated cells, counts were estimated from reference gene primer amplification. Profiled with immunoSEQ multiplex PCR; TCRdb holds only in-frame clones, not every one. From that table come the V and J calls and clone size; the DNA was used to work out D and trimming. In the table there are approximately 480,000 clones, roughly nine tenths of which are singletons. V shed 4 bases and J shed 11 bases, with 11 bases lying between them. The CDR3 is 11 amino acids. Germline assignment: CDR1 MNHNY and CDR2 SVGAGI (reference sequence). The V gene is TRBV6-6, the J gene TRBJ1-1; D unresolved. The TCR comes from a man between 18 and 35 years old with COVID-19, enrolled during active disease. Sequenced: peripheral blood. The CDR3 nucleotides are TGTGCCAGCAGTTCTGCGGGGTTGGCTTTCTTT. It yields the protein CASSSAGLAFF.